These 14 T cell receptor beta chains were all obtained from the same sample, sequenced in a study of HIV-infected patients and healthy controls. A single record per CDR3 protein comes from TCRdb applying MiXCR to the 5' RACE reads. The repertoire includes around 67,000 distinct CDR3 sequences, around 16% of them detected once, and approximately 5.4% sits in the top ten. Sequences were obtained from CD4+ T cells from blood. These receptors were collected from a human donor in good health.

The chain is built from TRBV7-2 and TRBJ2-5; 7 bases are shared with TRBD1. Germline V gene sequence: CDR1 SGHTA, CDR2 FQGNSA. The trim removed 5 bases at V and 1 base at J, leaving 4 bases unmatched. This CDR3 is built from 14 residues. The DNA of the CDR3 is TGTGCCAGCAGCGGTGGACAGGCCCAAGAGACCCAGTACTTC. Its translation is CASSGGQAQETQYF.

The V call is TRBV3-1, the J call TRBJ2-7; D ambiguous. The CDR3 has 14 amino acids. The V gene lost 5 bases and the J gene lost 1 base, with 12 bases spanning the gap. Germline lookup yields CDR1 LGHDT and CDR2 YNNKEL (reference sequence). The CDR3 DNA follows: TGTGCCAGCAGCACCCGAACCCAATCCTACGAGCAGTACTTC. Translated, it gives CASSTRTQSYEQYF.

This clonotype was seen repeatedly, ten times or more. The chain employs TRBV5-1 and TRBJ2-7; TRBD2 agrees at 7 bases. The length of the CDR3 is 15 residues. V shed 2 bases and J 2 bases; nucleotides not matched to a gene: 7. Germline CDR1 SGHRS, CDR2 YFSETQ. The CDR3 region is CASSFIAGLTYEQYF. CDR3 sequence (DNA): TGCGCCAGCAGCTTTATAGCGGGCTTAACCTACGAGCAGTACTTC.

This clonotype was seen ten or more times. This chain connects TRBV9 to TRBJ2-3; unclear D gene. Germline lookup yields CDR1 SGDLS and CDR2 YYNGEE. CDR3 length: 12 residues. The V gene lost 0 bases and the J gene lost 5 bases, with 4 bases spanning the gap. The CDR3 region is CASSVGVDTQYF. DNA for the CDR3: TGTGCCAGCAGCGTAGGAGTAGATACGCAGTATTTT.

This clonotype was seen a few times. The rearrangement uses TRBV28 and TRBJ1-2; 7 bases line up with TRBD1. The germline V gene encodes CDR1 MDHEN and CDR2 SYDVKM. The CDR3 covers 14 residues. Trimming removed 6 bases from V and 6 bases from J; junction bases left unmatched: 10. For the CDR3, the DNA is TGTGCCAGCAGCCCTCCGACAGGGACCCATGGCTACACCTTC. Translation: CASSPPTGTHGYTF.

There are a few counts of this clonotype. The CDR3: CASTDRGNTIYF. The CDR3 DNA sequence: TGTGCCAGCACGGACAGGGGAAACACCATATATTTT. The rearrangement joins TRBV3-1 to TRBJ1-3, with 7 bases identical to TRBD1. The CDR3 sequence is 12 residues long. The germline V gene has CDR1 LGHDT and CDR2 YNNKEL (reference sequence). After removal of 7 bases from V and 4 bases from J, the junction contained 1 base not matched to a gene. Complete variable domain (other parts from reference TRBV3-1 and TRBJ1-3): DTAVSQTPKYLVTQMGNDKSIKCEQNLGHDTMYWYKQDSKKFLKIMFSYNNKELIINETVPNRFSPKSPDKAHLNLHINSLELGDSAVYFCASTDRGNTIYFGEGSWLTVV.

The CDR3 reads CASSSSDRVFTEAFF. CDR3 DNA sequence: TGTGCCAGCAGCTCCTCGGACAGGGTGTTCACTGAAGCTTTCTTT. This chain connects TRBV7-9 to TRBJ1-1; 8 bases fit TRBD1. CDR1 is SEHNR and CDR2 is FQNEAQ in the germline V gene (reference sequence). This CDR3 has 15 amino acids. V gave up 4 bases and J gave up 4 bases; unmatched junction bases: 8.

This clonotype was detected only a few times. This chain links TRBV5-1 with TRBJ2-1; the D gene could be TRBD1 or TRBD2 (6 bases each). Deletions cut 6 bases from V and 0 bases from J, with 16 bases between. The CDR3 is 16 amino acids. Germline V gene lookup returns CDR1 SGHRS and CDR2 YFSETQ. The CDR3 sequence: CASTPVGGGSYNEQFF. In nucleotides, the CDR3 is TGCGCCAGCACCCCGGTGGGGGGCGGCTCCTACAATGAGCAGTTCTTC.

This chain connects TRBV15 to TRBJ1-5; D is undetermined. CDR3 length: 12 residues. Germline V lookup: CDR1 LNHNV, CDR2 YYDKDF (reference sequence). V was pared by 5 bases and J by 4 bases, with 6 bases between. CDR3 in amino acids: CATSQTNQPQHF. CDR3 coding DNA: TGTGCCACCAGCCAGACAAATCAGCCCCAGCATTTT.

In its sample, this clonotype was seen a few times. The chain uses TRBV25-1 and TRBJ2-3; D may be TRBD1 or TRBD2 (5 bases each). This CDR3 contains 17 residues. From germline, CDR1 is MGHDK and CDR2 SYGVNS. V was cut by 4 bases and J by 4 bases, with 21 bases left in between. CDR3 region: CASSALTRSGGPDTQYF. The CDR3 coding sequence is TGTGCCAGCAGTGCCTTAACGAGGAGTGGGGGACCAGATACGCAGTATTTT.

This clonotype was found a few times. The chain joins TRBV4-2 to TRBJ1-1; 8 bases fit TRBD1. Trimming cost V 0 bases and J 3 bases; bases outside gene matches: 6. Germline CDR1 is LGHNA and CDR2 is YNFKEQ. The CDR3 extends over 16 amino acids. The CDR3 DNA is TGTGCCAGCAGCCAAGATGGAGGCAGGGGGCACACTGAAGCTTTCTTT. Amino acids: CASSQDGGRGHTEAFF.

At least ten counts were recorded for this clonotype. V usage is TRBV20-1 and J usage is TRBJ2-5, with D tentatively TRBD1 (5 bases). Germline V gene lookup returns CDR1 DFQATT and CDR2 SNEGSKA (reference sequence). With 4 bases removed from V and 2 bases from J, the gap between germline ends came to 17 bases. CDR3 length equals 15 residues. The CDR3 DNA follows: TGCAGTGCTACCCCATCGGCAGGGCGGCAAGAGACCCAGTACTTC. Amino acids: CSATPSAGRQETQYF.

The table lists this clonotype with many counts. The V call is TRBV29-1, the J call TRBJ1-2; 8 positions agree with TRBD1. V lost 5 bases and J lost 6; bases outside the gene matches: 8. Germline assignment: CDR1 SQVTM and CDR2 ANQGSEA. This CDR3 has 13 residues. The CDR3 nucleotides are TGCAGCGTTTCCAGGGGGCTCCGAGATGGCTACACCTTC. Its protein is CSVSRGLRDGYTF.

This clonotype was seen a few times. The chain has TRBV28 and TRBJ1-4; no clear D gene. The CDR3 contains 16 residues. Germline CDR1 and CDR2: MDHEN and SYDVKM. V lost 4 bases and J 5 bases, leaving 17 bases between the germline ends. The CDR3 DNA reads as TGTGCCAGCAGTTCTCCCGACGGTGTGTCCAATGAAAAACTGTTTTTT. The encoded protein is CASSSPDGVSNEKLFF.